This TCR beta chain was profiled in a study of shared clonotypes between healthy human individuals (dated by TCRdb to the early 2020s). With regard to the full study: A few men and two women, aged 18 to 49 years, made up the cohort. For each donor, three plates each were used for CD4 naive and CD4 memory, two plates were used for CD8 naive, and one plate was used for CD8 memory. Blood TCR repertoires of five healthy adults were deeply sequenced to estimate repertoire size and the extent of clonotype sharing between individuals. To increase sequencing depth and limit assay-specific biases, different laboratories used diverse techniques to prepare libraries and sequence TCR repertoires. Leukapheresis yielded between about 0.9 and 9.5 billion PBMCs per donor. Study-wide findings and limitations: Estimated clonotype richness was generally larger for naive than for memory subsets. When four donors were compared, the shared fraction of clonotypes was around 5% for naive CD4, roughly 3.3% for naive CD8, about 2.4% for memory CD4, and 0.35% to 0.4% for memory CD8. Because the study included only a small number of donors, the genetic and exposure-history diversity represented was limited. Sampling was restricted to blood, and TCR repertoires in tissues likely differ from the TCR repertoires found in blood. Clonotypes shared by all four sorted-subset donors showed higher generation probabilities than non-shared clonotypes. Pairwise subsampling led to the expectation that sequencing depth would affect the degree of clonotype sharing among donors. Incomplete sequencing was indicated by rarefaction of sorted-subset datasets, despite the large sequencing depth.

Donors were healthy HIV-negative adults with no recently reported acute infections or vaccinations. Every donor was a Caucasian adult residing in Nashville, Tennessee, USA. CD4+ T cells were enriched through magnetic negative selection, after which naive cells were positively selected on CD45RA and the remaining negative fraction served as the memory subset. After blood collection by leukapheresis, PBMCs were isolated using Ficoll-Histopaque density gradient centrifugation and then cryopreserved in the vapor phase of liquid nitrogen. Analytical flow cytometry was used to check the purity and quantity of each magnetically sorted T cell population. Genomic DNA was isolated from every sorted fraction and measured by UV absorbance on a Nanodrop 2000c. CDR1 MNHNY and CDR2 SVGAGI were looked up in the germline V gene (reference sequence). V gives up 2 bases and J gives up 5 bases, and the segment between their germline ends measures 13 bases. The CDR3, cysteine through phenylalanine, is 14 amino acids long. The retained sequence is limited to the CDR3, 42 bases, with the frame set at the first base.

Using the deep immunoSEQ assay, TCR CDR3 regions were amplified from genomic DNA by multiplex PCR. Extracted genomic DNA from each cell subset was distributed evenly across all wells of several immunoSEQ 96-well plates, and each plate was treated as a replicate. For sorted subsets, each replicate PCR was loaded with about 200 ng genomic DNA, equivalent to 25,000 to 30,000 T cell genomes. Purified libraries were measured with a Qubit 3.0 fluorometer, size-checked on a Bioanalyzer 2100, and measured again with the KAPA Library Quantification kit. Every immunoSEQ 96-well plate was sequenced on a dedicated single-read 150-cycle Illumina NextSeq 550 flow cell. In the source study's methods: Because the immunoSEQ output held only junctional sequences and lacked quality scores, the filtering could not match the filtering applied to full-length reads. Sequences were annotated with PyIR, a Python wrapper for IgBLAST v1.9, and V/J genes and CDR3 were assigned using IMGT germline references. Any read was removed if the V/J assignment was weak (E-value above 1e-6), the CDR3 was missing, or the read contained stop codons, out-of-frame junctions, or ambiguous translated residues. V3J clonotypes were defined by identical inferred V gene, J gene, and CDR3 amino acid sequence. Percentage overlap between repertoires was calculated by dividing the number of shared unique clonotypes by the size of the smaller repertoire. Richness of each repertoire was evaluated using RTK rarefaction, the Chao1 estimator, and Recon v2.1 estimates of unobserved clonotypes. Generation probabilities were computed with OLGA for all TCRbeta clonotypes obtained by the gDNA method from several donors. TCRdb obtained this table from immuneACCESS and retained in-frame rearrangements with V and J assigned. These tables miss some clones; where compared with another copy, unresolved V genes account for less than half of the shortfall, and the remainder is unexplained. Clone size and the V and J calls come from that table; the DNA yielded D and trimming. The sample profile shows some 1.4 million clones; approximately 97% of them were found once. The ten largest clones capture more than 0.9% of the sample.

This clone was detected only once. Which antigen it targets is not known. Base qualities are not provided; no much larger clone lies one nucleotide away. The clonotype was recovered from a man aged 25-45 years in good health. In this chain, TRBV6-6 is recombined with TRBJ2-7, and TRBD2 may be the D gene, going by 5 matching bases. Material for sequencing was naive CD4+ T cells sorted from blood. Read against the paper, the sample's cell subset or site label means: CD45RA+ positively selected. The DNA sequence is given as TGTGCCAGCAGTTACCCCGGGGTTGGCGACGAGCAGTACTTC. Translated, this is CASSYPGVGDEQYF.